Listed below are T cell receptor beta chains from one sample, sequenced in a study of blood T cells in healthy people across ages. TCRdb analysed the 5' RACE reads with MiXCR anew, one entry per CDR3 protein. The repertoire holds hundreds of thousands of distinct CDR3 sequences, with roughly half as singletons. The material sequenced was blood. These receptors were collected from a man in his 60s in good health. The CDR3 runs from the conserved cysteine through the conserved F or W. A D gene is named only where the DNA matches it firmly. Clone size is not always given. Where it is, it says once, few, many or a class for expanded clones.

V gene: TRBV20-1
J gene: TRBJ2-1
D gene: .
clone size: few
CDR3 protein: CSAPRGGRAGEQFF
CDR3 DNA: TGCAGTGCTCCTAGAGGGGGAAGAGCGGGAGAGCAGTTCTTC

V gene: TRBV29-1
J gene: TRBJ2-7
D gene: TRBD1
clone size: many
CDR3 protein: CSVEDPVRGSYEQYF
CDR3 DNA: TGCAGCGTTGAAGATCCTGTCAGGGGGTCCTACGAGCAGTACTTC

V gene: TRBV5-6
J gene: TRBJ2-1
D gene: TRBD1
clone size: .
CDR3 protein: CASSLTGYSYNEQFF
CDR3 DNA: TGTGCCAGCAGCCTGACAGGGTACTCCTACAATGAGCAGTTCTTC

V gene: TRBV27
J gene: TRBJ2-7
D gene: TRBD2
clone size: many
CDR3 protein: CASSLTRAGGLYEQYF
CDR3 DNA: TGTGCCAGCAGTTTAACCCGGGCGGGGGGCCTGTACGAGCAGTACTTC

V gene: TRBV14
J gene: TRBJ2-2
D gene: .
clone size: few
CDR3 protein: CASSQAAGGTGELFF
CDR3 DNA: TGTGCCAGCAGCCAAGCCGCGGGTGGGACCGGGGAGCTGTTTTTT

V gene: TRBV20-1
J gene: TRBJ2-1
D gene: .
clone size: .
CDR3 protein: CSAVGTTHNEQFF
CDR3 DNA: TGCAGTGCAGTCGGGACCACACACAATGAGCAGTTCTTC

V gene: TRBV7-8
J gene: TRBJ2-1
D gene: TRBD1
clone size: .
CDR3 protein: CASSLSATGGNEQFF
CDR3 DNA: TGTGCCAGCAGCTTATCTGCGACAGGGGGCAATGAGCAGTTCTTC

V gene: TRBV5-1
J gene: TRBJ2-1
D gene: .
clone size: few
CDR3 protein: CASSLTGGVNEQFF
CDR3 DNA: TGCGCCAGCAGCTTGACAGGGGGGGTCAATGAGCAGTTCTTC

V gene: TRBV21-1
J gene: TRBJ2-3
D gene: .
clone size: few
CDR3 protein: CASSPKFTDTQYF
CDR3 DNA: TGTGCCAGCTCTCCCAAATTTACAGATACGCAGTATTTT

V gene: TRBV7-2
J gene: TRBJ2-3
D gene: .
clone size: .
CDR3 protein: CANSSIFQSADTQYF
CDR3 DNA: TGTGCCAACAGCTCCATCTTCCAGAGCGCAGATACGCAGTATTTT

V gene: TRBV6-6
J gene: TRBJ2-2
D gene: TRBD1
clone size: .
CDR3 protein: CASSYDRAGTGELFF
CDR3 DNA: TGTGCCAGCAGTTACGACAGGGCGGGCACCGGGGAGCTGTTTTTT

V gene: TRBV12-3/TRBV12-4
J gene: TRBJ2-3
D gene: .
clone size: once
CDR3 protein: CASSSARGGAPTQYF
CDR3 DNA: TGTGCCAGCAGTTCCGCCAGAGGGGGGGCTCCGACGCAGTATTTT